The present T cell receptor (beta chain) was sequenced within a study of identical twins. All donors were healthy Caucasians. TCRdb ran MiXCR on the 5' RACE reads and lists one entry per CDR3 protein. The table lists 1,800,000 or so distinct CDR3 sequences, roughly a third of them singletons. V gave up 0 bases and J gave up 3 bases, with 14 bases separating them. In germline, CDR1 is DFQATT, CDR2 SNEGSKA (reference sequence). This CDR3 region has 15 residues. This clonotype was found a few times. The sequence was obtained from a newborn girl in good health. The chain links TRBV20-1 to TRBJ1-2; D unresolved. The sequencing sample was made of cord blood. The CDR3 reads CSARDVMGIDYGYTF. CDR3 nucleotides: TGCAGTGCTAGAGATGTAATGGGCATCGACTATGGCTACACCTTC.